This is a list of T cell receptor beta chains from one sample in a study of T cell responses to AZD1222 COVID-19 vaccine. Measured with immunoSEQ multiplex PCR; TCRdb has only the in-frame clones, and not every one. Of roughly 100,000 clones detected, nearly 90% appear once; the ten largest clones hold more than 40%. The sample was peripheral blood, taken 28 days after the second AZD1222 dose. The receptors originated from an adult who received the AZD1222 COVID-19 vaccine. CDR3s include the opening cysteine and the closing phenylalanine or tryptophan. D genes are given only for firm matches. Some rows mark clone size as missing; the rest say once, few, many or name a class of expanded clone.

J: TRBJ1-6
V: TRBV12-2
size: NA
D: NA
DNA: TGTGCAAGTCGCTTAGCACTCGGGAGCTCCTATAATTCACCCCTCCACTTT
CDR3: CASRLALGSSYNSPLHF

J: TRBJ2-5
V: TRBV18
size: NA
D: TRBD2
DNA: TGTGCCAGCTCACTTGGTTTTGGGACTAGCGGGAAAGAGACCCAGTACTTC
CDR3: CASSLGFGTSGKETQYF

J: TRBJ2-1
V: TRBV4-1
size: NA
D: TRBD2
DNA: TGCGCCAGCAGCCTCATGGGGACTAGCGGCTACAATGAGCAGTTCTTC
CDR3: CASSLMGTSGYNEQFF

J: TRBJ1-4
V: TRBV19
size: NA
D: NA
DNA: TGTGCCAGTAGTATAAGGTCTGGGGAAAAACTGTTTTTT
CDR3: CASSIRSGEKLFF

J: TRBJ2-2
V: TRBV3-1/TRBV3-2
size: NA
D: TRBD2
DNA: TGTGCCAGCAGCCAAGATCCAGGACTAGCGGGCCCCGGGGAGCTGTTTTTT
CDR3: CASSQDPGLAGPGELFF

J: TRBJ2-7
V: TRBV30
size: once
D: NA
DNA: TGTGCCTGGAAATCTTTTGGACAAACCTACGAGCAGTACTTC
CDR3: CAWKSFGQTYEQYF

J: TRBJ2-7
V: TRBV5-1
size: NA
D: TRBD1
DNA: TGCGCCAGCAGCTTGTTTTGGGACAGGCGGGTTTCCTACGAGCAGTACTTC
CDR3: CASSLFWDRRVSYEQYF

J: TRBJ2-7
V: TRBV28
size: NA
D: NA
DNA: TGTGCCAGCAGTTTATGGGCCTCATACGAGCAGTACTTC
CDR3: CASSLWASYEQYF

J: TRBJ2-7
V: TRBV18
size: NA
D: NA
DNA: TGTGCCAGCTCACCATCACAGGGATCCGGGAACGAGCAGTACTTC
CDR3: CASSPSQGSGNEQYF

J: TRBJ1-5
V: TRBV5-6
size: NA
D: TRBD1
DNA: TGTGCCAGCAGCTTCGGACAGGGCGCGGCCCAGCATTTT
CDR3: CASSFGQGAAQHF

J: TRBJ1-1
V: TRBV6-5
size: NA
D: NA
DNA: TGTGCCAGCGGACCCGGAAGGAACACTGAAGCTTTCTTT
CDR3: CASGPGRNTEAFF

J: TRBJ2-7
V: TRBV7-3
size: NA
D: NA
DNA: TGTGCCAGCAGCTTTAACGAGGGTCAAGTCTACGAGCAGTACTTC
CDR3: CASSFNEGQVYEQYF

J: TRBJ2-7
V: TRBV28
size: NA
D: NA
DNA: TGTGCCAGCAGTACCTATTGGGACCCGAGCTCCTACGAGCAGTACTTC
CDR3: CASSTYWDPSSYEQYF

J: TRBJ2-2
V: TRBV19
size: NA
D: NA
DNA: TGTGCCAGTAATGCAGGGACGAACGGGGAGCTGTTTTTT
CDR3: CASNAGTNGELFF

J: TRBJ2-5
V: TRBV25-1
size: NA
D: TRBD1
DNA: TGTGCCAGCATTCACCCTGGACAGGGGGCCGAGACCCAGTACTTC
CDR3: CASIHPGQGAETQYF

J: TRBJ1-2
V: TRBV5-1
size: NA
D: NA
DNA: TGCGCCAGCAGCGGGGGAGGGGGGCTTGATGGCTACACCTTC
CDR3: CASSGGGGLDGYTF

J: TRBJ1-1
V: TRBV28
size: NA
D: TRBD1
DNA: TGTGCCATTCAGGACAGGACCTCGGGTGAAGCTTTCTTT
CDR3: CAIQDRTSGEAFF

J: TRBJ2-1
V: TRBV5-1
size: NA
D: NA
DNA: TGCGCCAGCAGCTTGGATTCCTCGGGGCAGTTCTTC
CDR3: CASSLDSSGQFF

J: TRBJ1-2
V: TRBV28
size: once
D: NA
DNA: TGTGCCAGCAGCGTAATGGGGGGAGGTGGCTACACCTTC
CDR3: CASSVMGGGGYTF

J: TRBJ2-2
V: TRBV7-3
size: once
D: NA
DNA: TGTGCCAGCAGGGCCGCGACGAACACCGGGGAGCTGTTTTTT
CDR3: CASRAATNTGELFF

J: TRBJ2-1
V: TRBV4-2
size: NA
D: NA
DNA: TGTGCCAGCAGCCAAGATGTGGGAGGACAGTTCTTC
CDR3: CASSQDVGGQFF

J: TRBJ1-1
V: TRBV28
size: once
D: NA
DNA: TGTGCCAGCAGTTCCCAGGGGAGGAGGGGGACTGAAGCTTTCTTT
CDR3: CASSSQGRRGTEAFF

J: TRBJ1-1
V: TRBV10-3
size: NA
D: NA
DNA: TGTGCCATCAGTGCAAGGGTGGGGGTGAACACTGAAGCTTTCTTT
CDR3: CAISARVGVNTEAFF

J: TRBJ1-3
V: TRBV6-5
size: NA
D: NA
DNA: TGTGCCAGCCGGGAGGGCGCCGCGGGAAACACCATATATTTT
CDR3: CASREGAAGNTIYF

J: TRBJ2-2
V: TRBV6-2/TRBV6-3
size: NA
D: NA
DNA: TGTGCCAGCACCCCCCTGCGGCCGAACACCGGGGAGCTGTTTTTT
CDR3: CASTPLRPNTGELFF

J: TRBJ1-3
V: TRBV28
size: NA
D: NA
DNA: TGTGCCAGCAGTTCCTTACGAAACACCATATATTTT
CDR3: CASSSLRNTIYF

J: TRBJ2-1
V: TRBV29-1
size: NA
D: NA
DNA: TGCAGCGCCTCGGACGAGACCTACAATGAGCAGTTCTTC
CDR3: CSASDETYNEQFF

J: TRBJ2-7
V: TRBV5-1
size: NA
D: TRBD1
DNA: TGCGCCAGCAGCACCTCCTCGGGACAGGGCTACGAGCAGTACTTC
CDR3: CASSTSSGQGYEQYF

J: TRBJ1-4
V: TRBV6-2/TRBV6-3
size: NA
D: NA
DNA: TGTGCCAGCAGTCGACAGTCAACTAATGAAAAACTGGTTTTT
CDR3: CASSRQSTNEKLVF

J: TRBJ2-7
V: TRBV19
size: NA
D: NA
DNA: TGTGCCAGTAGTATTTTGGACCGTGGGGACGAGCAGTACTTC
CDR3: CASSILDRGDEQYF

J: TRBJ2-2
V: TRBV11-3
size: NA
D: NA
DNA: TGTGCCAGCAGCTGGACGAGCGGGGAGCTGTTTTTT
CDR3: CASSWTSGELFF

J: TRBJ2-3
V: TRBV19
size: NA
D: TRBD1
DNA: TGTGCCAGTAGTCCAACAGGGGGCGGGTCAGATACGCAGTATTTT
CDR3: CASSPTGGGSDTQYF

J: TRBJ1-1
V: TRBV19
size: NA
D: NA
DNA: TGTGCCAGTAGTTCCCAGGGGAACACTGAAGCTTTCTTT
CDR3: CASSSQGNTEAFF

J: TRBJ2-1
V: TRBV6-5
size: NA
D: NA
DNA: TGTGCCAGCAGTCCACTAGAGACCTACAATGAGCAGTTCTTC
CDR3: CASSPLETYNEQFF

J: TRBJ2-3
V: TRBV29-1
size: NA
D: TRBD2
DNA: TGCAGCGCCACTAGCGGGAGGGCCTTAGAAGCAGATACGCAGTATTTT
CDR3: CSATSGRALEADTQYF

J: TRBJ2-7
V: TRBV5-1
size: NA
D: TRBD1
DNA: TGCGCCAGCAGCCAGACCGGGACAGATTACGAGCAGTACTTC
CDR3: CASSQTGTDYEQYF

J: TRBJ2-7
V: TRBV5-5
size: NA
D: NA
DNA: TGTGCCAGCAGCTTACCCGCGGGCGAGCAGTACTTC
CDR3: CASSLPAGEQYF

J: TRBJ1-6
V: TRBV6-4
size: NA
D: NA
DNA: TGTGCCAGCAGTGCGGGCGGGAATTCACCCCTCCACTTT
CDR3: CASSAGGNSPLHF

J: TRBJ2-4
V: TRBV9
size: NA
D: NA
DNA: TGTGCCAGCAGCGTAGGTGGTCTAGCCAAAAACATTCAGTACTTC
CDR3: CASSVGGLAKNIQYF

J: TRBJ1-1
V: TRBV13
size: NA
D: NA
DNA: TGTGCCAGCAGCTTATCAGCCCTGGTACAGAACACTGAAGCTTTCTTT
CDR3: CASSLSALVQNTEAFF

J: TRBJ2-5
V: TRBV20-1
size: NA
D: NA
DNA: TGCAGTGCTAGTAGGGGGAAAGAGACCCAGTACTTC
CDR3: CSASRGKETQYF

J: TRBJ2-1
V: TRBV5-8
size: NA
D: NA
DNA: TGTGCCAGCAGTTCTTATACCCCCAATGAGCAGTTCTTC
CDR3: CASSSYTPNEQFF

J: TRBJ2-7
V: TRBV18
size: NA
D: NA
DNA: TGTGCCAGCTCACCAGACACCAACTACGAGCAGTACTTC
CDR3: CASSPDTNYEQYF

J: TRBJ2-1
V: TRBV5-1
size: NA
D: TRBD2
DNA: TGCGCCAGCAGCTTACGGACTAGCGGGACCCATGAGCAGTTCTTC
CDR3: CASSLRTSGTHEQFF

J: TRBJ1-5
V: TRBV28
size: NA
D: NA
DNA: TGTGCCAGCACTGATAGCAATCAGCCCCAGCATTTT
CDR3: CASTDSNQPQHF

J: TRBJ1-1
V: TRBV28
size: NA
D: NA
DNA: TGTGCCAGCAGTTTATATCGGGGTACTAACACTGAAGCTTTCTTT
CDR3: CASSLYRGTNTEAFF

J: TRBJ2-7
V: TRBV13
size: NA
D: TRBD2
DNA: TGTGCCAGCAGCCCTCTAGGGCGAGCGGGGAGCTACGAGCAGTACTTC
CDR3: CASSPLGRAGSYEQYF

J: TRBJ2-5
V: TRBV6-5
size: once
D: NA
DNA: TGTGCCACCTTAAAAGAGACCCAGTACTTC
CDR3: CATLKETQYF

J: TRBJ1-2
V: TRBV19
size: NA
D: TRBD1
DNA: TGTGCCAGTAGTGCCCGGACAGGAAACTATGGCTACACCTTC
CDR3: CASSARTGNYGYTF

J: TRBJ2-7
V: TRBV4-1
size: NA
D: TRBD2
DNA: TGCGCCAGCAGCCGAATACTAGCGGGAGGGCCCTACGAGCAGTACTTC
CDR3: CASSRILAGGPYEQYF

J: TRBJ1-2
V: TRBV28
size: NA
D: NA
DNA: TGTGCCAGCAGTTTAACCCAGGGGAAGAGGTCCTACACCTTC
CDR3: CASSLTQGKRSYTF

J: TRBJ2-1
V: TRBV7-9
size: NA
D: TRBD2
DNA: TGTGCCAGCAGCTCTTCGGCGGGAGGGCCGAGCAATGAGCAGTTCTTC
CDR3: CASSSSAGGPSNEQFF